The 27 T cell receptor beta chains given below trace back to one sample, sequenced in a study of shared clonotypes between healthy human individuals. Measured with immunoSEQ multiplex PCR; TCRdb has only the in-frame clones, and not every one. The sample consists of 980,000 or so clones, approximately 80% of them appearing once. Sequences were obtained from memory CD4+ T cells sorted from blood. The subset here: CD45RA-negative fraction. Receptors originate from a young man in good health.

The V call is TRBV7-2, the J call TRBJ2-7; weak D call: TRBD2 (7 bases). V lost 5 bases and J 9 bases, leaving 20 bases between the germline ends. Germline V gene sequence: CDR1 SGHTA, CDR2 FQGNSA. The CDR3 sequence is 14 residues long. The CDR3 DNA reads TGTGCCAGCAGCCCGTACCCTGGGGGGGGCGGGCAGTACTTC. Protein sequence: CASSPYPGGGGQYF.

About this clone itself: A much larger clone differs by one base, so this may be a read error. The chain links TRBV30 to TRBJ1-2; 9 positions match TRBD1. The trim removed 3 bases at V and 4 bases at J, leaving 9 bases unmatched. CDR3 length: 15 amino acids. CDR1 GTSNPN and CDR2 SVGIG come from the germline V gene (reference sequence). The DNA of the CDR3 is TGTGCCTGGAGGAAGGGCGCGACAGGGGGCTATGGCTACACCTTC. Translated: CAWRKGATGGYGYTF. Full variable domain (missing parts from reference TRBV30 and TRBJ1-2): SQTIHQWPATLVQPVGSPLSLECTVEGTSNPNLYWYRQAAGRGLQLLFYSVGIGQISSEVPQNLSASRPQDRQFILSSKKLLLSDSGFYLCAWRKGATGGYGYTFGSGTRLTVV.

In its sample, this clone was seen a few times. Other DNA sequences in the same sample also yield this CDR3. V usage is TRBV4-3 and J usage is TRBJ2-7, with D possibly matching TRBD2 (5 bases). Trimming left V 0 bases short and J 2 bases short, with 11 bases between. CDR3 length: 15 residues. Germline values: CDR1 LGHNA, CDR2 YSLEER. This CDR3 reads CASSQDRAATYEQYF. The DNA of the CDR3 is TGCGCCAGCAGCCAAGATCGAGCGGCTACCTACGAGCAGTACTTC.

The chain is built from TRBV28 and TRBJ2-3, with 7 nucleotides matching TRBD1. V lost 4 bases, J lost 5 bases, and 15 bases stayed unmatched. From germline, CDR1 is MDHEN and CDR2 SYDVKM. CDR3 length: 17 residues. CDR3 loop: CASSSAFDRESRDTQYF. The CDR3 region has the DNA TGTGCCAGCAGTTCCGCTTTTGACAGGGAATCACGAGATACGCAGTATTTT.

This clone appeared once. The gene calls are TRBV30 and TRBJ1-5; D is unresolved. Trimming pared 3 bases from V and 0 bases from J, leaving 9 bases between. Germline lookup yields CDR1 GTSNPN and CDR2 SVGIG (reference sequence). The CDR3 runs to 14 residues. The CDR3 DNA reads TGTGCCTGGAGGGACGGTTATAGCAATCAGCCCCAGCATTTT. This translates into CAWRDGYSNQPQHF.

Points on this clone: The sample contains more than one DNA sequence encoding this CDR3. The V and J genes are TRBV10-3 and TRBJ2-2, with D perhaps matching TRBD1 (6 bases). Trimming left V 0 bases short and J 5 bases short, with 7 bases between. The length of the CDR3 is 14 residues. Germline V CDR1 and CDR2: ENHRY, SYGVKD. The CDR3 protein is CAISESRGTGELFF. In DNA, the CDR3 is TGTGCCATCAGTGAGTCAAGGGGGACCGGGGAGCTGTTTTTT.

This chain connects TRBV19 to TRBJ2-3; D gene uncertain. The CDR3 sequence is 15 residues long. Trimming left V 4 bases short and J 0 bases short, with 11 bases between. The germline gives CDR1 LNHDA, CDR2 SQIVND (reference sequence). CDR3 sequence (DNA): TGTGCCAGTAGTAGTAGACCAACTAGCACAGATACGCAGTATTTT. It encodes CASSSRPTSTDTQYF.

The CDR3: CAISDGDRDNSPLHF. The CDR3 nucleotides are TGTGCCATCAGTGATGGAGACAGGGACAATTCACCCCTCCACTTT. The chain joins TRBV10-3 to TRBJ1-6; 7 nucleotides agree with TRBD1. This CDR3 is 15 amino acids long. Germline trimming cut 3 bases from V and 7 bases from J; bases unmatched to any gene: 6. Per the germline V gene, CDR1 is ENHRY and CDR2 is SYGVKD.

The chain links TRBV6-6 to TRBJ2-7; 8 bases line up with TRBD1. CDR1 is MNHNY, CDR2 SVGAGI, per germline (reference sequence). V lost 5 bases to trimming and J lost 2 bases; unmatched junction nucleotides: 5. The CDR3 sequence is 14 residues long. CDR3 region: CASSTTGATYEQYF. CDR3 nucleotides: TGTGCCAGCAGTACGACAGGGGCTACCTACGAGCAGTACTTC.

The rearrangement uses TRBV6-6 and TRBJ1-2, with D possibly being TRBD1 (6 bases). V shed 4 bases and J shed 8 bases, with 17 bases lying between them. Germline V lookup: CDR1 MNHNY, CDR2 SVGAGI (reference sequence). The CDR3 sequence is 14 residues long. Here the CDR3 DNA reads TGTGCCAGCAGTTCCCGTGGGGGCGAGGAGGGCTACACCTTC. This encodes CASSSRGGEEGYTF.

The V gene is TRBV7-2, the J gene TRBJ1-1; D is unresolved. Looked up from germline, CDR1 is SGHTA and CDR2 is FQGNSA. The ends were cut back, 1 base at V and 4 bases at J, with 4 bases in the middle. This CDR3 is built from 12 residues. The CDR3 is CASSLDGTEAFF. The CDR3 bases are TGTGCCAGCAGCTTAGATGGCACTGAAGCTTTCTTT.

Notes on this clone: Other DNA sequences in the sample encode the same CDR3. The chain is built from TRBV5-1 and TRBJ2-1; 7 nucleotides match TRBD2. The CDR3 is 16 residues long. V lost 0 bases to trimming and J lost 0 bases; unmatched junction nucleotides: 3. Germline V gene data show CDR1 as SGHRS and CDR2 as YFSETQ. CDR3 residues: CASSLEGGSSYNEQFF. CDR3 DNA: TGCGCCAGCAGCTTGGAAGGCGGGAGCTCCTACAATGAGCAGTTCTTC.

The J gene is TRBJ2-7, the V gene TRBV12-5; 7 bases fit TRBD1. The J segment lost 1 base and the V segment lost 5 bases, leaving 5 bases of the junction unmatched. Germline V gene data show CDR1 as LGHNT and CDR2 as FRNRAP. The CDR3 is 14 amino acids. CDR3 sequence (DNA): TGTGCTAGTGGTCGGGGACAGCTATCCTACGAGCAGTACTTC. This sequence encodes CASGRGQLSYEQYF.

The chain combines TRBV7-8 with TRBJ2-5; D not resolved. The V end lost 5 bases, the J end lost 2 bases, and 15 bases lay between the germline ends. Per the germline V gene, CDR1 is SGHVS and CDR2 is FQNEAQ. The CDR3 totals 15 residues. The CDR3 DNA is TGTGCCAGCAGCAAACAAGGGATGGGGCAAGAGACCCAGTACTTC. This sequence encodes CASSKQGMGQETQYF.

The chain combines TRBV2 with TRBJ2-7; TRBD2 agrees at 9 bases. Trimming removed 9 bases from V and 5 bases from J; junction bases left unmatched: 8. Germline V gives CDR1 SNHLY, CDR2 FYNNEI. This CDR3 comprises 13 residues. This CDR3 is CARSRASGNEQYF. The CDR3 nucleotides are TGTGCCAGAAGTCGGGCTAGCGGGAACGAGCAGTACTTC. The full variable domain, rest sourced from reference TRBV2 and TRBJ2-7, is EPEVTQTPSHQVTQMGQEVILRCVPISNHLYFYWYRQILGQKVEFLVSFYNNEISEKSEIFDDQFSVERPDGSNFTLKIRSTKLEDSAMYFCARSRASGNEQYFGPGTRLTVT.

The genes are TRBV6-6 and TRBJ2-1; 8 positions match TRBD2. The germline V gene encodes CDR1 MNHNY and CDR2 SVGAGI (reference sequence). Trimming took 7 bases from V and 5 from J; bases not matched to a gene: 10. The CDR3 has 15 amino acids. In nucleotides, the CDR3 is TGTGCCAGCAACGGACCGGGACTAGGGGACAATGAGCAGTTCTTC. Translating it yields CASNGPGLGDNEQFF.

The gene calls are TRBV5-1 and TRBJ1-5; tentatively, D is TRBD1 (6 bases). The CDR3 length is 14 residues. The V end lost 4 bases, the J end lost 3 bases, and 11 bases lay between the germline ends. The germline gives CDR1 SGHRS, CDR2 YFSETQ. CDR3 protein: CASSPGAVNQPQHF. DNA for the CDR3: TGCGCCAGCAGCCCGGGGGCGGTCAATCAGCCCCAGCATTTT.

The chain couples TRBV4-2 to TRBJ2-1; 9 bases line up with TRBD2. CDR1 LGHNA and CDR2 YNFKEQ come from the germline V gene. V trimming: 1 base; J trimming: 4 bases; junction bases outside the gene matches: 5. The CDR3 is 16 amino acids. CDR3 protein: CASSQASSGKYNEQFF. The DNA for the CDR3 is TGTGCCAGCAGCCAAGCCTCTAGCGGGAAGTACAATGAGCAGTTCTTC.

The chain joins TRBV27 to TRBJ2-1; D not resolved. The CDR3 loop spans 10 amino acids. Trimming removed 8 bases at V and 4 bases at J, with 3 bases between. Germline assignment: CDR1 MNHEY and CDR2 SMNVEV (reference sequence). This chain's CDR3 is CASGYNEQFF. The CDR3 nucleotides are TGTGCCAGCGGGTACAATGAGCAGTTCTTC.

The chain joins TRBV28 to TRBJ2-3; 9 bases map to TRBD2. V trimming: 4 bases; J trimming: 6 bases; junction bases outside the gene matches: 14. Germline assignment: CDR1 MDHEN and CDR2 SYDVKM. The CDR3 length is 17 residues. CDR3 protein: CASSSRTLTRGGDTQYF. The CDR3 nucleotides read TGTGCCAGCAGTTCTAGAACACTTACGCGGGGGGGCGATACGCAGTATTTT.

This clone was recorded at least ten times. The chain carries TRBV29-1 and TRBJ2-1, with a tentative D call TRBD1 (8 bases). V lost 5 bases and J lost 9, with 23 bases in between. The CDR3 spans 15 residues. Germline lookup yields CDR1 SQVTM and CDR2 ANQGSEA. CDR3 bases: TGCAGCGTTCATCTACAGGGGGGGGATTACGGTGAGCAGTTCTTC. Translated, it gives CSVHLQGGDYGEQFF.

The chain is built from TRBV11-3 and TRBJ2-1; D not certain. The germline V and J ends were trimmed by 2 bases and 8 bases, with 16 bases remaining between them. Germline values: CDR1 SGHNT, CDR2 YENEEA. The CDR3 covers 15 residues. This CDR3 is CASSLSFGLGYEQFF. The CDR3 bases are TGTGCCAGCAGCTTAAGTTTTGGCCTAGGTTATGAGCAGTTCTTC.

J is TRBJ1-6 and V is TRBV25-1; no firm D call. The CDR3 is 11 residues long. The germline V gene encodes CDR1 MGHDK and CDR2 SYGVNS. The germline V and J ends were trimmed by 6 bases and 14 bases, with 11 bases remaining between them. Here the CDR3 reads CASRVGTALHF. CDR3 in DNA: TGTGCCAGCAGAGTGGGAACGGCCCTCCACTTT. The full variable domain, completed using reference TRBV25-1 and TRBJ1-6, is EADIYQTPRYLVIGTGKKITLECSQTMGHDKMYWYQQDPGMELHLIHYSYGVNSTEKGDLSSESTVSRIRTEHFPLTLESARPSHTSQYLCASRVGTALHFGNGTRLTVT.

This clone has a handful of counts. The rearrangement links TRBV10-3 to TRBJ2-3, with 9 bases lining up with TRBD2. CDR1 and CDR2 (germline): ENHRY, SYGVKD. This CDR3 spans 15 amino acids. V was clipped by 5 bases and J by 5 bases; unmatched bases: 8. The CDR3 DNA follows: TGTGCCATCAGTATAGCGGGAGTGGAAAAAGATACGCAGTATTTT. Translation: CAISIAGVEKDTQYF.

V and J are TRBV19 and TRBJ1-1; D is possibly TRBD1 (6 bases). Germline CDR1 reads LNHDA; CDR2 reads SQIVND (reference sequence). V lost 3 bases to trimming and J lost 5 bases, with 10 bases between them. This CDR3 is built from 13 residues. DNA of the CDR3: TGTGCCAGTAGTATGGGGGCGAGAACTGAAGCTTTCTTT. It translates to CASSMGARTEAFF.

The chain joins TRBV18 to TRBJ2-7, with 7 bases lining up with TRBD2. Trimming cost V 5 bases and J 3 bases; bases outside gene matches: 7. The germline V gene encodes CDR1 KGHSH and CDR2 LQKENI. The CDR3 extends over 14 amino acids. The DNA of the CDR3 is TGTGCCAGCTCAGGTGGCGGGAGAGGCTACGAGCAGTACTTC. Its translation is CASSGGGRGYEQYF. Based on the CDR3 plus reference TRBV18 and TRBJ2-7, the full variable domain is NAGVMQNPRHLVRRRGQEARLRCSPMKGHSHVYWYRQLPEEGLKFMVYLQKENIIDESGMPKERFSAEFPKEGPSILRIQQVVRGDSAAYFCASSGGGRGYEQYFGPGTRLTVT.

The chain has TRBV28 and TRBJ1-3, with D tentatively TRBD1 (6 bases). The CDR3 is 13 residues long. The V gene lost 8 bases and the J gene lost 4 bases, with 12 bases spanning the gap. CDR1 is MDHEN and CDR2 is SYDVKM in the germline V gene. CDR3 nucleotide sequence: TGTGCCAGCGGAGCAGGGGCGGGAAACACCATATATTTT. Protein sequence: CASGAGAGNTIYF.